This T cell receptor (beta chain) was identified in a study of blood T cell repertoires in COVID-19. For the study at large: The origin of the acute and convalescent COVID-19 samples was the United States, Italy and Spain. PBMCs, B-cell-depleted T cells, or T cells were the source of the cDNA or gDNA that made up the material.

The germline gives CDR1 MNHEY, CDR2 SVGAGI. The CDR3 extends over 15 amino acids. Trimming removed 4 bases from V and 6 bases from J, with 17 bases in between. As processed by the authors: Scientists estimated how many nucleated cells there were by amplifying reference gene primers. Profiled with immunoSEQ multiplex PCR; TCRdb holds only in-frame clones, not every one. V and J calls and clone size are as listed in that table; D and trimming were resolved from the DNA. This sample has approximately 250,000 clones, with around 88% found just once. The sequenced sample consisted of peripheral blood. The J gene is TRBJ2-3, the V gene TRBV6-5, with TRBD2 as a possible D gene (7 bases). This clonotype originated in a man aged 25-45 years with active or convalescent COVID-19. The CDR3 DNA reads TGTGCCAGCAGTTGGACGGGGGGCGGGGCGGATACGCAGTATTTT. It specifies CASSWTGGGADTQYF.